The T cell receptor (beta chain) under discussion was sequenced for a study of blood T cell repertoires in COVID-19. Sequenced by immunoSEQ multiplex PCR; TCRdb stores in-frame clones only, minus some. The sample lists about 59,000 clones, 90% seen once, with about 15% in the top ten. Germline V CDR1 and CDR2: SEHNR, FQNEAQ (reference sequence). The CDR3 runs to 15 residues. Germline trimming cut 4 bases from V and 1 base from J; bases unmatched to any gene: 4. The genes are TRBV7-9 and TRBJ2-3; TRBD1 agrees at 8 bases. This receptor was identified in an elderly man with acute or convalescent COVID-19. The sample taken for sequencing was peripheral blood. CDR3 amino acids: CASSSWDRRTDTQYF. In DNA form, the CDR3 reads TGTGCCAGCAGCTCCTGGGACAGGCGCACAGATACGCAGTATTTT.